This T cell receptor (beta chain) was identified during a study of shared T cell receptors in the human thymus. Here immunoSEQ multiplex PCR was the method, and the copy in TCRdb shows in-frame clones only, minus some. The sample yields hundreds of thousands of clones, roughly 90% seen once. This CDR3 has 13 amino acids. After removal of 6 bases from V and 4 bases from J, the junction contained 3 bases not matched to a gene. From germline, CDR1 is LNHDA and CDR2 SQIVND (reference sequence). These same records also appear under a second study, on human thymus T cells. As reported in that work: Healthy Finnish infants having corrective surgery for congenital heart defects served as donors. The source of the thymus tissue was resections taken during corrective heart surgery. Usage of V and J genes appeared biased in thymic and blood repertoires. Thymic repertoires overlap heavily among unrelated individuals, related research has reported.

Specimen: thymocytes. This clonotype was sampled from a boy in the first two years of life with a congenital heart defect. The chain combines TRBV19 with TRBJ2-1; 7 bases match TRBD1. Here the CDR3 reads CASSPGQYNEQFF. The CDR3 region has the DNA TGTGCCAGTAGCCCGGGACAGTACAATGAGCAGTTCTTC.